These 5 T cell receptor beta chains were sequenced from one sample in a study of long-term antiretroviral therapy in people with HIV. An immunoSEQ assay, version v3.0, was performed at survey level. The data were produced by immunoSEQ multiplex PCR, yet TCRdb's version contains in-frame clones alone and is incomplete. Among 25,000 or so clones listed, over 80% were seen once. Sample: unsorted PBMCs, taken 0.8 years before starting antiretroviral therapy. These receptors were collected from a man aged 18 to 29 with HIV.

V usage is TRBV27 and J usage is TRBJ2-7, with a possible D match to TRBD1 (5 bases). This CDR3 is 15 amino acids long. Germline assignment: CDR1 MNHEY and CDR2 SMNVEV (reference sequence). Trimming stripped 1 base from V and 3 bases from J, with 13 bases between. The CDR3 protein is CASSLLAGPYYEQYF. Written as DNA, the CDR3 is TGTGCCAGCAGTTTATTGGCAGGGCCATACTACGAGCAGTACTTC.

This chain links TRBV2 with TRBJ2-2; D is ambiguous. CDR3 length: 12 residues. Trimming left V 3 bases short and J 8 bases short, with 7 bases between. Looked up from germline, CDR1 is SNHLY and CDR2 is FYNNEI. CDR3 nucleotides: TGTGCCAGCAGTGAGGGCGCGGGGGAGCTGTTTTTT. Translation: CASSEGAGELFF.

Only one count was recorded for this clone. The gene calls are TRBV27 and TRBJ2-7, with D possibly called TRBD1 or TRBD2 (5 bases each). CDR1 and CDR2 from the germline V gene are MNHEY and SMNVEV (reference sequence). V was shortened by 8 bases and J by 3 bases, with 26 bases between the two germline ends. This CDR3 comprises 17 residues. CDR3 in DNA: TGTGCCAGCCGCCAGGGACGAAGCTTACGCCCCGACTACGAGCAGTACTTC. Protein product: CASRQGRSLRPDYEQYF.

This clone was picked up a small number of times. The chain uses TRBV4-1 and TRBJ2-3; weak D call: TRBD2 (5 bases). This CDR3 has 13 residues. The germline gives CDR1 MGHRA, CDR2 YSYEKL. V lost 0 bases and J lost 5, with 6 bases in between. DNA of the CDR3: TGCGCCAGCAGCCAAGATGCGGGAGATACGCAGTATTTT. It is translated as CASSQDAGDTQYF.

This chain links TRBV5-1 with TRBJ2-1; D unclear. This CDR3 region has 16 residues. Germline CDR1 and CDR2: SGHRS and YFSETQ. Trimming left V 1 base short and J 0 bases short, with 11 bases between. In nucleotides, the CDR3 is TGCGCCAGCAGCTTGAACACTCGGAGCTCCTACAATGAGCAGTTCTTC. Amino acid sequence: CASSLNTRSSYNEQFF.